The 13 T cell receptor beta chains in this list originate from one sample, sequenced in a study of regulatory T cells in long-lasting Graves disease. iRepertoire HTBI primers and Arm-PCR of CDR3 regions built TCR beta libraries. TCRdb reprocessed the multiplex PCR reads with MiXCR, giving one entry per CDR3 protein. The table includes approximately 400,000 distinct CDR3 sequences, around 11% detected once. Stated time point: newly diagnosed GD, antithyroid drugs for less than 3 months. Extracted PBMC RNA gave rise to the TCR library. These data were likewise used in another study, on T cells in Graves' hyperthyroidism and ophthalmopathy.

Sequencing used peripheral blood mononuclear cells (PBMCs), obtained at new diagnosis, from a patient treated with antithyroid drugs. These TCRs come from a woman aged 18-29 years with Graves disease.

V usage is TRBV20-1 and J usage is TRBJ2-7; D is perhaps TRBD1 (5 bases). TRBJ2-5 explains the end of the DNA better; the J call may be wrong. Germline lookup yields CDR1 DFQATT and CDR2 SNEGSKA (reference sequence). The CDR3 extends over 13 amino acids. In nucleotides, the CDR3 is TGCAGTGCTAGGTCAGGGTTTCAAGAGACCCAGTACTTC. It translates to CSARSGFQETQYF.

Many counts were recorded for this clonotype. The rearrangement links TRBV12-3 or TRBV12-4 to TRBJ1-1; TRBD1 might be the D (5 bases). The CDR3 sequence is 17 residues long. Trimming took off 3 bases at V and 1 base at J, with 18 bases between the two ends. Here the CDR3 DNA reads TGTGCCAGCAGTTTTGGTCGGCGGGGCCCAACGAACACTGAAGCTTTCTTT. Translating it yields CASSFGRRGPTNTEAFF.

This clonotype was observed at least ten times. V is TRBV20-1 and J is TRBJ2-3; the match to TRBD2 covers 16 bases. Germline V lookup: CDR1 DFQATT, CDR2 SNEGSKA (reference sequence). The CDR3 length is 16 residues. The trim removed 5 bases at V and 5 bases at J, leaving 7 bases unmatched. CDR3 DNA sequence: TGCAGTGCTGAGGGACTAGCGGGGGGGCAACAAGATACGCAGTATTTT. Translated, it gives CSAEGLAGGQQDTQYF.

The V and J genes are TRBV5-1 and TRBJ1-1; D is unresolved. Germline-derived CDR1 and CDR2 are SGHRS and YFSETQ. V dropped 1 base and J dropped 1 base, with 8 bases sitting between them. This CDR3 has 14 amino acids. The CDR3 nucleotides are TGCGCCAGCAGCTTGACGATTGGGAACACTGAAGCTTTCTTT. Amino acid sequence: CASSLTIGNTEAFF. Looking up the rest from reference TRBV5-1 and TRBJ1-1 gives the full variable domain: KAGVTQTPRYLIKTRGQQVTLSCSPISGHRSVSWYQQTPGQGLQFLFEYFSETQRNKGNFPGRFSGRQFSNSRSEMNVSTLELGDSALYLCASSLTIGNTEAFFGQGTRLTVV.

The rearrangement uses TRBV28 and TRBJ2-3, with 13 bases identical to TRBD2. The germline V gene encodes CDR1 MDHEN and CDR2 SYDVKM. The CDR3 sequence is 16 residues long. With V trimmed by 7 bases and J by 3 bases, 7 bases remained unmatched. The CDR3 DNA follows: TGTGCCAGCACCGACGGGACTAGCGGGGAAACAGATACGCAGTATTTT. Its translation: CASTDGTSGETDTQYF.

The chain links TRBV20-1 to TRBJ2-7; D gene unclear. V lost 6 bases, J lost 4 bases, and 16 bases lay in between. The length of the CDR3 is 13 residues. CDR1 is DFQATT, CDR2 SNEGSKA, per germline (reference sequence). This CDR3 reads CSATSADLYEQYV. CDR3 sequence (DNA): TGCAGTGCCACGTCCGCCGACTTATACGAGCAGTACGTC.

This clonotype was seen a few times. The chain recombines TRBV4-1 with TRBJ1-3; 7 bases fit TRBD1. CDR1 is MGHRA and CDR2 is YSYEKL in the germline V gene. This CDR3 comprises 15 residues. The junction had 3 bases not matched to a gene; V was cut back by 0 bases and J by 4 bases. The CDR3, as DNA: TGCGCCAGCAGCCAAGAGGGGGACAGAGGAAACACCATATATTTT. It specifies CASSQEGDRGNTIYF.

Many counts were recorded for this clonotype. The V call is TRBV9, the J call TRBJ1-2; D perhaps matches TRBD1 (6 bases). V dropped 3 bases and J dropped 4 bases, with 13 bases sitting between them. The CDR3 extends over 14 amino acids. Per the germline V gene, CDR1 is SGDLS and CDR2 is YYNGEE. CDR3 in amino acids: CASSAPQGFYGYTF. In DNA form, the CDR3 reads TGTGCCAGCAGCGCACCGCAGGGGTTCTATGGCTACACCTTC.

J is TRBJ2-7 and V is TRBV10-1; D not certain. V was cut by 0 bases and J by 4 bases, with 4 bases left in between. The CDR3 is 12 amino acids. Germline CDR1 reads WNHNN; CDR2 reads SYGVQD (reference sequence). CDR3: CASSESLYEQYF. The CDR3 coding sequence is TGCGCCAGCAGTGAGTCGCTTTACGAGCAGTACTTC.

This clonotype was seen ten or more times. The chain combines TRBV27 with TRBJ2-7; D is undetermined. Trimming took off 2 bases at V and 5 bases at J, with 13 bases between the two ends. Germline lookup yields CDR1 MNHEY and CDR2 SMNVEV (reference sequence). The CDR3 is made up of 14 amino acids. The CDR3 here is CASSLRGPENEQYV. The CDR3 DNA sequence: TGTGCCAGCAGTTTACGTGGACCTGAAAACGAGCAGTACGTC.

This chain joins TRBV20-1 and TRBJ1-6, with 9 bases identical to TRBD1. The V gene end was trimmed by 3 bases and the J gene end by 9 bases; junction bases not matched to a gene: 9. CDR1 DFQATT and CDR2 SNEGSKA come from the germline V gene (reference sequence). The CDR3 has 15 amino acids. CDR3 sequence reads: CSASRMDRGASPLHF. CDR3 nucleotide sequence: TGCAGTGCTAGCCGAATGGACAGGGGAGCTTCACCCCTCCACTTT.

This clonotype was recorded many times. The rearrangement joins TRBV12-3 or TRBV12-4 to TRBJ2-1; D may be TRBD2 (5 bases). V lost 3 bases, J lost 8 bases, and 11 bases lay in between. The CDR3 covers 13 residues. The CDR3 DNA follows: TGTGCCAGCAGTTTCGACCTCGGGGATGAGCAGTTCTTC. It translates to CASSFDLGDEQFF.

This clonotype was recorded many times. This sequence joins TRBV2 and TRBJ1-1; TRBD1 matches 8 bases. Germline trimming cut 8 bases from V and 1 base from J; bases unmatched to any gene: 3. Germline V gene data show CDR1 as SNHLY and CDR2 as FYNNEI. The CDR3 length is 13 residues. The chain's CDR3 is CASPGQGNTEAFF. CDR3 bases: TGTGCCAGCCCCGGACAGGGGAACACTGAAGCTTTCTTT.